Listed below are T cell receptor beta chains from one sample, sequenced in a study of graft-versus-host responses after intestinal transplantation. The antigens of these receptors remain unknown. Generated by immunoSEQ multiplex PCR, the TCRdb table keeps only in-frame clones and is missing some. Found here are about 100,000 clones, about 90% of them singletons; the top ten hold 0.95%. Material: unstimulated CD4+ T cells sorted from spleen or lymph node cells, obtained before transplant. Receptors originate from a human donor who was the organ donor for an intestinal transplant. Each CDR3 is given without its conserved first and last residue.

TRBV4-1	13	TRBJ1-5	ASSQDGVRVQPQH
TRBV6-5	12	TRBJ1-2	ASSYSTRNYGYT
TRBV5-1	10	TRBJ1-2	ASSFLGNGYT
TRBV7-2	13	TRBJ1-3	ASSLNWGSGNTIY
TRBV18	12	TRBJ2-7	ASSPTLDLYEQY
TRBV6-5	14	TRBJ1-5	ASSYPRTERDQPQH
TRBV30	11	TRBJ1-6	AWNGQVDSPLH
TRBV18	12	TRBJ1-2	ASSPQGTGGSYT
TRBV29-1	12	TRBJ2-3	SVGPDTSTDTQY
TRBV29-1	13	TRBJ2-7	SVEEQTKTTYEQY
TRBV30	10	TRBJ2-1	AWSVSGGEQF
TRBV7-2	11	TRBJ2-5	ASSLFARETQY
TRBV9	15	TRBJ1-3	ASSVRQEGPSGNTIY
TRBV6-5	13	TRBJ2-2	ASSYWTGLAGELF
TRBV21-1	15	TRBJ1-1	ASSKATGNVRATEAF
TRBV10-2	12	TRBJ1-5	ASSPVGVHQPQH
TRBV18	12	TRBJ2-7	ASSPSGQPYEQY
TRBV2	14	TRBJ2-2	ASGVLFGPLSGELF
TRBV5-6	13	TRBJ2-1	ASSFRDRVYNEQF
TRBV5-6	14	TRBJ1-1	ASSRWGRGTNTEAF
TRBV7-2	12	TRBJ2-3	ASSLVSSTDTQY
TRBV5-1	12	TRBJ2-2	ASSLAPGTGELF
TRBV9	12	TRBJ2-3	ASSVDGTPHTQY
TRBV4-1	14	TRBJ1-5	ASSLRGGDSNQPQH
TRBV19	15	TRBJ2-6	ASKLTGLLSGANVLT
TRBV6-1	11	TRBJ1-1	ASRTFGGTEAF
TRBV19	12	TRBJ1-1	ASSIGQGATKAF
TRBV5-4	11	TRBJ2-1	ASRPGQLNEQF
TRBV19	15	TRBJ2-3	ASSIGVAGDSTDTQY
TRBV28	13	TRBJ1-2	ASSSPGVSSYGYT
TRBV5-6	11	TRBJ1-2	ASSLEGSRGYT
TRBV9	11	TRBJ2-5	ASSGSVGETQY
TRBV25-1	15	TRBJ2-6	ASSDASPKRGANVLT
TRBV5-1	13	TRBJ2-6	ASSRGSSGANVLT
TRBV6-5	13	TRBJ1-1	ASSYSFRANTEAF
TRBV4-1	10	TRBJ1-2	ASSRTGNGYT
TRBV10-1	18	TRBJ2-1	ASSEYVTSGGRSSYNEQF
TRBV19	11	TRBJ2-7	ASRPDRGSEQY
TRBV5-1	15	TRBJ1-6	ASRDPAGPMYNSPLH
TRBV19	12	TRBJ2-7	ASSIRATGSEQY
TRBV28	12	TRBJ1-4	ASSPQGANEKLF